This T cell receptor (beta chain) was sequenced for a study of Ad26.COV2.S vaccination and SARS-CoV-2 variants. Treatment denoted: 19 received Ad26.COV2.S at low or high dose, single or two shots; 5 received placebo; per-sample allocation not given. Repertoires come from day 63 after the first vaccine or placebo injection. A Boston adult aged 18-55 years was the donor. Findings and limits, study-wide: With respect to non-spike TCR breadth, vaccine and placebo recipients were similar. Spike-specific TCR breadth in vaccine recipients exceeded that seen in placebo recipients. Quantification of TCR breadth and depth may have yielded underestimates of total T cell responses.

With regard to this clone: Its specificity is not known.

Assay: immunoSEQ multiplex PCR; the TCRdb copy retains only in-frame clones and omits some. The table records hundreds of thousands of clones, approximately 88% of them present only once. The receptor comes from a person between 18 and 60 years old who received the Ad26.COV2.S COVID-19 vaccine or a placebo. The sequences come from peripheral blood, collected in a trial of Ad26.COV2.S vaccine versus placebo.

CDR3 DNA: TGTGCCAGCAGCCCTGGGACTAGCGGGAGGCCCATGATCTACGAGCAGTACTTC. Residues: CASSPGTSGRPMIYEQYF. This chain connects TRBV5-6 to TRBJ2-7; 15 bases match TRBD2. This CDR3 spans 18 amino acids. Germline assignment: CDR1 SGHDT and CDR2 YYEEEE. Germline trimming cut 4 bases from V and 3 bases from J; bases unmatched to any gene: 11.